The sequence of this T cell receptor (beta chain) was determined in a study of T cells in narcolepsy. CDR3 size: 15 residues. Deletions cut 4 bases from V and 3 bases from J, with 17 bases between. Germline V CDR1 and CDR2: SGHDT, YYEEEE. This clone turned up a few times. Clones were read by immunoSEQ multiplex PCR, and TCRdb kept only the in-frame ones, dropping some. The sample records 30,000 or so clones, 82% being singletons. Material: CD45RA- memory CD4+ T cells from PBMCs. The source of this sequence is a human donor with narcolepsy. V usage is TRBV5-6 and J usage is TRBJ2-7, with a tentative D call TRBD2 (5 bases). The CDR3 coding sequence is TGTGCCAGCAGCACCGTCCGGGAACCTAACTACGAGCAGTACTTC. Protein: CASSTVREPNYEQYF.